Below, one T cell receptor (beta chain) is given with its context. The antigen is unknown. Assay: immunoSEQ multiplex PCR; the TCRdb copy retains only in-frame clones and omits some. The sample yields 65,000 to 90,000 clones, 85% to 95% seen once. This sample was taken from a study of graft-versus-host responses after intestinal transplantation. Study-level results: Early after transplant, HvG declines were associated with peak levels of circulating GvH clones. Analysis identified GvH clones in recipient marrow, with some appearing first in ileum or blood.

The germline V gene has CDR1 LNHDA and CDR2 SQIVND (reference sequence). The J segment lost 4 bases and the V segment lost 3 bases, leaving 8 bases of the junction unmatched. The CDR3 covers 16 residues. The chain recombines TRBV19 with TRBJ2-3, with 9 bases matching TRBD2. The source material was unstimulated CD8+ T cells sorted from spleen or lymph node cells, sampled before transplant. The source of this sequence is a human donor who was the organ donor for an intestinal transplant. CDR3 sequence: CASSILLLAGSDTQYF. The CDR3 nucleotides read TGTGCCAGTAGTATCCTTCTCCTAGCGGGGTCAGATACGCAGTATTTT.